The 20 T cell receptor beta chains reported below all come from one sample, sequenced in a study of blood T cell repertoires in COVID-19. The assay was immunoSEQ multiplex PCR, and TCRdb's table has in-frame clones only and misses some. The sample has roughly 250,000 clones; approximately 92% are singletons. The sequencing sample was made of PBMCs or T cells enriched from blood (not recorded which). These receptor sequences come from a woman under 30 who had recovered from COVID-19.

The chain carries TRBV5-1 and TRBJ2-5; 8 bases map to TRBD2. The germline CDR1 and CDR2 sequences are SGHRS and YFSETQ. The V segment lost 0 bases and the J segment 4 bases; nucleotides outside the gene matches: 5. CDR3 size: 15 residues. CDR3 nucleotides: TGCGCCAGCAGCTTGGCCAGCGGGGGAGCAGAGACCCAGTACTTC. Translation: CASSLASGGAETQYF.

In this sample, this clone turned up once. The rearrangement uses TRBV6-5 and TRBJ2-3; the D gene is possibly TRBD1 (6 bases). The CDR3 sequence is 14 residues long. The V end lost 7 bases, the J end lost 0 bases, and 11 bases lay between the germline ends. Germline-derived CDR1 and CDR2 are MNHEY and SVGAGI. The CDR3 DNA reads TGTGCCAGCACTGGGACACCGAGCACAGATACGCAGTATTTT. Protein product: CASTGTPSTDTQYF.

V and J are TRBV2 and TRBJ1-2; 11 bases map to TRBD1. The CDR3 loop spans 15 amino acids. The V gene end was trimmed by 7 bases and the J gene end by 1 base; junction bases not matched to a gene: 5. Germline V gene lookup returns CDR1 SNHLY and CDR2 FYNNEI. DNA for the CDR3: TGTGCCAGCAACCCGGACAGGGGGCGTAACTATGGCTACACCTTC. Translation gives CASNPDRGRNYGYTF.

This chain connects TRBV24-1 to TRBJ2-7; weak D call: TRBD1 (6 bases). V was clipped by 3 bases and J by 7 bases, with 27 bases between them. CDR1 KGHDR and CDR2 SFDVKD come from the germline V gene. CDR3 size: 18 residues. CDR3 sequence (DNA): TGTGCCACCAGTGATACCCATTCCCCGGGGCCAGGGGTCTGGGAGCAGTACTTC. Translated, it gives CATSDTHSPGPGVWEQYF.

The genes are TRBV10-3 and TRBJ2-7; 10 bases match TRBD2. V was pared by 3 bases and J by 5 bases, with 16 bases of the junction left unmatched. The V gene's germline CDR1 is ENHRY and CDR2 SYGVKD. This CDR3 is 18 amino acids long. For the CDR3, the DNA is TGTGCCATCAGTGAAGCCCAGCGGGGGGGCCTAATCGTCCACGAGCAGTACTTC. This translates into CAISEAQRGGLIVHEQYF.

The count of this clone is one. The chain employs TRBV27 and TRBJ1-6; 8 nucleotides agree with TRBD1. Per the germline V gene, CDR1 is MNHEY and CDR2 is SMNVEV (reference sequence). This CDR3 is 15 amino acids long. V lost 6 bases to trimming and J lost 7 bases; unmatched junction nucleotides: 8. The CDR3 sequence: CASRQGDLGNSPLHF. In DNA, the CDR3 is TGTGCCAGCAGACAGGGGGACTTGGGGAATTCACCCCTCCACTTT.

This clone came up once. The chain uses TRBV5-8 and TRBJ1-6; the match to TRBD1 covers 8 bases. Germline CDR1 and CDR2: SGHTS and YDEGEE. V dropped 3 bases and J dropped 9; count of bases not matched to a gene: 5. The length of the CDR3 is 14 residues. CDR3: CASSSRGPISPLHF. The CDR3 bases are TGTGCCAGCAGCTCCAGGGGGCCAATTTCACCCCTCCACTTT. The full variable domain, with the rest looked up from reference TRBV5-8 and TRBJ1-6, is EAGVTQSPTHLIKTRGQQATLRCSPISGHTSVYWYQQALGLGLQFLLWYDEGEERNRGNFPPRFSGRQFPNYSSELNVNALELEDSALYLCASSSRGPISPLHFGNGTRLTVT.

The V and J genes are TRBV2 and TRBJ2-5; D unclear. The CDR3 covers 17 residues. V dropped 6 bases and J dropped 5 bases, with 25 bases sitting between them. The germline CDR1 and CDR2 sequences are SNHLY and FYNNEI. The CDR3 DNA reads as TGTGCCAGCAGGGAAAAGAGCTCTAGTCATCTGAGGGAGACCCAGTACTTC. Protein sequence: CASREKSSSHLRETQYF.

This chain connects TRBV7-3 to TRBJ2-1; 9 bases match TRBD2. Germline V lookup: CDR1 SGHTA, CDR2 FQGTGA. After removal of 5 bases from V and 5 bases from J, the junction contained 16 bases not matched to a gene. This CDR3 comprises 18 residues. The CDR3 bases are TGTGCCAGCAGCCCCGGCTTAAATAGCGGGGGTTCTAACAATGAGCAGTTCTTC. It codes for CASSPGLNSGGSNNEQFF.

CDR3 region: CASSPGVRGQNEKLFF. CDR3 nucleotide sequence: TGTGCCAGCAGCCCAGGGGTCAGGGGCCAAAATGAAAAACTGTTTTTT. The J gene is TRBJ1-4, the V gene TRBV7-6; possible D gene TRBD1, 6 bases. Trimming removed 5 bases at V and 5 bases at J, with 18 bases between. The CDR3 extends over 16 amino acids. Germline loops: CDR1 SGHVS, CDR2 FNYEAQ.

This chain uses TRBV25-1 with TRBJ2-2; perhaps TRBD1 as D (6 bases). The CDR3 runs 15 residues. V lost 4 bases and J 7 bases, leaving 16 bases between the germline ends. Germline-derived CDR1 and CDR2 are MGHDK and SYGVNS. CDR3 in DNA: TGTGCCAGCAGTGGAACAGGGACGCCGAGCGGGGAGCTGTTTTTT. Its protein is CASSGTGTPSGELFF.

This clone was detected only a few times. The chain joins TRBV6-4 to TRBJ2-3; TRBD2 aligns across 11 bases. Trimming removed 0 bases from V and 4 bases from J; junction bases left unmatched: 3. The length of the CDR3 is 16 residues. CDR1 is MRHNA, CDR2 SNTAGT, per germline. CDR3 residues: CASSDSSGGAPDTQYF. DNA for the CDR3: TGTGCCAGCAGTGACTCTAGCGGGGGGGCCCCAGATACGCAGTATTTT.

The chain is built from TRBV5-1 and TRBJ2-7; 13 positions match TRBD2. J lost 3 bases, V lost 4 bases, and 4 bases had no gene match. Germline V gives CDR1 SGHRS, CDR2 YFSETQ. The length of the CDR3 is 15 residues. For the CDR3, the DNA is TGCGCCAGCAGCCCCGGACTAGCGGGGGTCTACGAGCAGTACTTC. Translating it yields CASSPGLAGVYEQYF.

V usage is TRBV6-2 or TRBV6-3 and J usage is TRBJ2-3; 7 bases fit TRBD1. The CDR3 length is 16 residues. The germline V gene has CDR1 MNHEY and CDR2 SVGEGT. J lost 2 bases, V lost 6 bases, and 11 bases had no gene match. CDR3 protein: CASSPPGGEVTDTQYF. For the CDR3, the DNA is TGTGCCAGCAGCCCTCCAGGGGGTGAGGTCACAGATACGCAGTATTTT.

This clone has a handful of counts. The chain employs TRBV18 and TRBJ1-2; weak D call: TRBD1 (6 bases). The CDR3 totals 15 residues. The V gene lost 2 bases and the J gene lost 5 bases, with 15 bases spanning the gap. The germline CDR1 and CDR2 sequences are KGHSH and LQKENI. For the CDR3, the DNA is TGTGCCAGCTCACCAGGGGGCGCGGGAGATTATGGCTACACCTTC. This gives the protein CASSPGGAGDYGYTF.

The chain links TRBV27 to TRBJ1-1, with unresolved D. This CDR3 has 14 amino acids. Germline loops: CDR1 MNHEY, CDR2 SMNVEV (reference sequence). V was cut by 6 bases and J by 0 bases, with 11 bases left in between. The CDR3 DNA sequence: TGTGCCAGCAGGATTCGAGGGATGAACACTGAAGCTTTCTTT. It yields the protein CASRIRGMNTEAFF.

The chain uses TRBV5-1 and TRBJ2-7; possibly TRBD2 for D (7 bases). The germline V gene has CDR1 SGHRS and CDR2 YFSETQ. This CDR3 has 13 residues. V lost 3 bases and J 9 bases, leaving 16 bases between the germline ends. The CDR3 here is CASSSGEGVAQYF. CDR3 sequence (DNA): TGCGCCAGCAGCTCGGGGGAGGGGGTGGCGCAGTACTTC. The full variable domain, completed using reference TRBV5-1 and TRBJ2-7, is KAGVTQTPRYLIKTRGQQVTLSCSPISGHRSVSWYQQTPGQGLQFLFEYFSETQRNKGNFPGRFSGRQFSNSRSEMNVSTLELGDSALYLCASSSGEGVAQYFGPGTRLTVT.

This clone was counted between two and nine times. The chain couples TRBV19 to TRBJ1-6, with D unresolved. V lost 6 bases to trimming and J lost 5 bases, with 11 bases between them. Germline CDR1 and CDR2: LNHDA and SQIVND (reference sequence). CDR3 length equals 14 residues. This CDR3 reads CASREAGDNSPLHF. The CDR3 bases are TGTGCCAGTAGAGAGGCCGGCGATAATTCACCCCTCCACTTT.

The gene calls are TRBV25-1 and TRBJ1-6, with D unresolved. The germline gives CDR1 MGHDK, CDR2 SYGVNS. This CDR3 contains 14 residues. V lost 5 bases and J 5 bases, leaving 10 bases between the germline ends. The CDR3, as DNA: TGTGCCAGCAGTTTCGGGTCTAATAATTCACCCCTCCACTTT. Translation: CASSFGSNNSPLHF.

This clone was picked up one time. In DNA, the CDR3 is TGTGCCAGCAGCCAAGATATAGCGGGCGGGTACACAGATACGCAGTATTTT. Translation gives CASSQDIAGGYTDTQYF. The V and J genes are TRBV3-1 (or the pseudogene TRBV3-2) and TRBJ2-3; 7 bases fit TRBD2. The CDR3 loop spans 17 amino acids. Germline lookup yields CDR1 LGHDT and CDR2 YNNKEL (reference sequence). After removal of 0 bases from V and 2 bases from J, the junction contained 8 bases not matched to a gene.